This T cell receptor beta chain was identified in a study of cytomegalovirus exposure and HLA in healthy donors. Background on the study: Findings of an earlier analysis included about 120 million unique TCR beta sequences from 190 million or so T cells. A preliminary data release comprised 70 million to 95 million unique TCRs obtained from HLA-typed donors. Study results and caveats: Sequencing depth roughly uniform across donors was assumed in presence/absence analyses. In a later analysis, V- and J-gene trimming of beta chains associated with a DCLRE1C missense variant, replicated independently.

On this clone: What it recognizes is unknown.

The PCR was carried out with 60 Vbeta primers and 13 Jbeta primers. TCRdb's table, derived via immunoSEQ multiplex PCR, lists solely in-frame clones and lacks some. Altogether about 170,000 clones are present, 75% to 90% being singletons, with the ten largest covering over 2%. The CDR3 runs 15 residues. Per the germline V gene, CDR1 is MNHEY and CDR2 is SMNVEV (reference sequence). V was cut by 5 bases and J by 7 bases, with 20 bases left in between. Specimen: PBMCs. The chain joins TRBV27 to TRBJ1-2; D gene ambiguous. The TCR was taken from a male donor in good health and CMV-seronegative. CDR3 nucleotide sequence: TGTGCCAGCAGTCTGGTCCCGCCTCGGCGGAGTGGCTACACCTTC. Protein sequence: CASSLVPPRRSGYTF.